The next 13 T cell receptor beta chains were all read from a single sample in a study of cytomegalovirus exposure and HLA in healthy donors. Both 60 Vbeta primers and 13 Jbeta primers went into the PCR. TCRdb's copy holds only in-frame clones and misses some; the assay was immunoSEQ multiplex PCR. This sample carries around 270,000 clones, 75% to 90% of them seen once, and the ten largest clones take 0.3%. Sequenced material: PBMCs. These receptors came from a girl aged 2-15 years in good health and CMV-seronegative.

This chain joins TRBV9 and TRBJ1-4; 10 bases line up with TRBD1. The CDR3 has 15 amino acids. V lost 3 bases and J lost 8; bases outside the gene matches: 7. Germline lookup yields CDR1 SGDLS and CDR2 YYNGEE. The CDR3 sequence: CASSARTGGGEKLFF. The CDR3 DNA sequence: TGTGCCAGCAGCGCCAGGACAGGGGGGGGAGAAAAACTGTTTTTT.

The chain is built from TRBV5-1 and TRBJ1-2; 7 nucleotides line up with TRBD1. The CDR3 sequence is 15 residues long. J lost 6 bases, V lost 0 bases, and 8 bases had no gene match. The germline V gene has CDR1 SGHRS and CDR2 YFSETQ. CDR3 in amino acids: CASSLAQTGRDGYTF. The DNA of the CDR3 is TGCGCCAGCAGCTTGGCCCAGACAGGGCGGGATGGCTACACCTTC.

The chain combines TRBV6-5 with TRBJ1-6; D perhaps matches TRBD1 (5 bases). Germline-derived CDR1 and CDR2 are MNHEY and SVGAGI. The CDR3 is 15 amino acids. V lost 2 bases and J 4 bases, leaving 9 bases between the germline ends. As DNA, the CDR3 is TGTGCCAGCAGTTACGACCAGGGTTATAATTCACCCCTCCACTTT. This translates into CASSYDQGYNSPLHF.

The chain uses TRBV28 and TRBJ2-5, with a possible D match to TRBD1 (6 bases). The CDR3 is 12 residues long. Germline CDR1 and CDR2: MDHEN and SYDVKM. Trimming took 5 bases from V and 5 from J, leaving 9 bases between them. The CDR3 region has the DNA TGTGCCAGCAGTAGGACAGCTGAGACCCAGTACTTC. This translates into CASSRTAETQYF.

In its sample, this clone was seen once. The genes are TRBV6-1 and TRBJ1-5; D uncertain. The CDR3 sequence is 13 residues long. Germline V gene sequence: CDR1 MNHNS, CDR2 SASEGT. Trimming took 8 bases from V and 3 from J, leaving 11 bases between them. CDR3 DNA: TGTGCCAGCGGCGGGTTTAACAATCAGCCCCAGCATTTT. Its protein product is CASGGFNNQPQHF.

As to this clone: The sample contains more than one DNA sequence encoding this CDR3. The CDR3 DNA sequence: TGTGCCAGCAGTGAACAACAGGGGAGCAATCAGCCCCAGCATTTT. This codes for CASSEQQGSNQPQHF. J is TRBJ1-5 and V is TRBV6-1, with 7 bases matching TRBD1. The V segment lost 2 bases and the J segment 1 base; nucleotides outside the gene matches: 2. This CDR3 comprises 15 residues. Germline CDR1 reads MNHNS; CDR2 reads SASEGT.

The chain employs TRBV7-9 and TRBJ2-3, with a possible D match to TRBD1 (6 bases). The CDR3 extends over 13 amino acids. Germline V gene sequence: CDR1 SEHNR, CDR2 FQNEAQ (reference sequence). Trimming removed 5 bases at V and 3 bases at J, with 9 bases between. The CDR3 protein is CASSRRGTDTQYF. CDR3 bases: TGTGCCAGCAGCCGCAGGGGAACAGATACGCAGTATTTT.

The V call is TRBV5-1, the J call TRBJ2-5; D perhaps matches TRBD1 (8 bases). Trimming cost V 5 bases and J 7 bases, with 18 bases left between them. Germline V gene lookup returns CDR1 SGHRS and CDR2 YFSETQ. The CDR3 loop spans 14 amino acids. The chain's CDR3 is CASRPTGGGGTQYF. In DNA form, the CDR3 reads TGCGCCAGCAGACCTACAGGGGGGGGAGGGACCCAGTACTTC. Full variable domain (remainder filled in from reference TRBV5-1 and TRBJ2-5): KAGVTQTPRYLIKTRGQQVTLSCSPISGHRSVSWYQQTPGQGLQFLFEYFSETQRNKGNFPGRFSGRQFSNSRSEMNVSTLELGDSALYLCASRPTGGGGTQYFGPGTRLLVL.

The chain is built from TRBV27 and TRBJ2-5, with 9 bases aligning to TRBD1. Gene TRBJ2-7 matches the end of the DNA better, so the J call may be wrong. Looked up from germline, CDR1 is MNHEY and CDR2 is SMNVEV (reference sequence). The CDR3 totals 13 residues. The CDR3 DNA reads TGTGCCAGCAGTCTTACAGGGGGCTCCGAGCAGTACTTC. Its translation is CASSLTGGSEQYF.

The chain combines TRBV7-2 with TRBJ2-5, with 12 bases fitting TRBD2. V lost 1 base to trimming and J lost 4 bases; unmatched junction nucleotides: 4. The V gene's germline CDR1 is SGHTA and CDR2 FQGNSA. CDR3 length: 16 residues. CDR3 loop: CASSLVLAGGRETQYF. CDR3 bases: TGTGCCAGCAGCTTAGTTCTAGCGGGAGGGAGAGAGACCCAGTACTTC.

The CDR3 loop is CASRVQGADTQYF. The CDR3 bases are TGTGCCAGCAGGGTCCAGGGGGCAGATACGCAGTATTTT. The chain employs TRBV7-2 and TRBJ2-3; 7 bases are shared with TRBD1. The CDR3 length is 13 residues. With V trimmed by 6 bases and J by 4 bases, 4 bases remained unmatched. In germline, CDR1 is SGHTA, CDR2 FQGNSA.

The rearrangement links TRBV7-9 to TRBJ2-7; 8 bases fit TRBD2. The CDR3 has 12 residues. Trimming removed 8 bases from V and 6 bases from J; junction bases left unmatched: 6. Germline CDR1 is SEHNR and CDR2 is FQNEAQ (reference sequence). For the CDR3, the DNA is TGTGCCAGCCGGGGGGGGTGGCGCGAGCAGTACTTC. Its translation: CASRGGWREQYF.

As regards this clone: Its ends do not fully match the called genes, so a read error is possible. The rearrangement joins TRBV9 to TRBJ2-1; 7 positions agree with TRBD1. The CDR3 covers 14 residues. Germline-derived CDR1 and CDR2 are SGDLS and YYNGEE. The chain's CDR3 is CASSVGDRNRPPLF. The CDR3 DNA sequence: TGTGCCAGCAGCGTCGGGGACAGAAACCGCCCTCCGCTCTTC.